This T cell receptor (beta chain) was identified during a study of blood T cell repertoires in COVID-19. On the study more broadly: COVID-19 samples, acute and convalescent, were from the United States, Italy and Spain. T cells, B-cell-depleted T cells, or PBMCs provided the cDNA or gDNA that served as material.

The V and J ends lost 0 bases and 5 bases respectively, with 11 bases between them. Germline-derived CDR1 and CDR2 are SGHAT and FQNNGV. The CDR3 has 15 residues. Under the authors' procedure: Amplification of reference gene primers provided the estimated nucleated cell counts. The data were produced by immunoSEQ multiplex PCR, yet TCRdb's version contains in-frame clones alone and is incomplete. V, J and clone size reflect that table, while D and trimming were determined from the DNA. The sample carries fewer than 85,000 clones, more than 70% recorded once. The V gene is TRBV11-2, the J gene TRBJ2-1; the D is unclear. This receptor was identified in a woman aged 60-75 years with acute or convalescent COVID-19. Sequences were obtained from peripheral blood. CDR3 amino acids: CASSLDTTRNNEQFF. In nucleotides, the CDR3 is TGTGCCAGCAGCTTAGACACAACCAGGAACAATGAGCAGTTCTTC.